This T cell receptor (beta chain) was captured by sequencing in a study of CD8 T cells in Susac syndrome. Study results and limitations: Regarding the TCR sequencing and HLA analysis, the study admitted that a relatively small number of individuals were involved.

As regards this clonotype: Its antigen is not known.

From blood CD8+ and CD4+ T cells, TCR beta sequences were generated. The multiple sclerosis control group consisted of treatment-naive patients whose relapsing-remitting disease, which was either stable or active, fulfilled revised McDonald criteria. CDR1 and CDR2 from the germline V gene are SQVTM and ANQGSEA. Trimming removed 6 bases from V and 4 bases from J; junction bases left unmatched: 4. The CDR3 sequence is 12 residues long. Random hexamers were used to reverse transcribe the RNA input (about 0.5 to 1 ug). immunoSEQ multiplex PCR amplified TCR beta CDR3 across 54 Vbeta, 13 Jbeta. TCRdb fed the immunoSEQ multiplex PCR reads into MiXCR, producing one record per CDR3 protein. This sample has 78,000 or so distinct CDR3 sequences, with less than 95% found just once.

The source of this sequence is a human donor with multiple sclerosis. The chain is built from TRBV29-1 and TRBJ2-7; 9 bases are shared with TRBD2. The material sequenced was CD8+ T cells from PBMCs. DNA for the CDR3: TGCAGCGTGTTACTAGCGGGTTACGAGCAGTACTTC. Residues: CSVLLAGYEQYF.